The TCR beta chain described here comes from a study of T cell changes during pregnancy in multiple sclerosis. Some clones are missing from TCRdb's copy, which holds only in-frame ones; the method was immunoSEQ multiplex PCR. This sample has about 84,000 clones, with about 94% found just once. This clonotype was obtained from a female donor with multiple sclerosis, enrolled in a pregnancy study. This material consisted of peripheral blood, taken in the third trimester of pregnancy.

CDR3 DNA sequence: TGTGCCAGCAGCTTAAACGGAGGGGGACAGGGAGCCGGAAACACCATATATTTT. Protein: CASSLNGGGQGAGNTIYF. The rearrangement joins TRBV7-2 to TRBJ1-3; 9 nucleotides agree with TRBD1. The CDR3 is 18 amino acids. Germline V CDR1 and CDR2: SGHTA, FQGNSA. The junction had 12 bases not matched to a gene; V was cut back by 2 bases and J by 4 bases.